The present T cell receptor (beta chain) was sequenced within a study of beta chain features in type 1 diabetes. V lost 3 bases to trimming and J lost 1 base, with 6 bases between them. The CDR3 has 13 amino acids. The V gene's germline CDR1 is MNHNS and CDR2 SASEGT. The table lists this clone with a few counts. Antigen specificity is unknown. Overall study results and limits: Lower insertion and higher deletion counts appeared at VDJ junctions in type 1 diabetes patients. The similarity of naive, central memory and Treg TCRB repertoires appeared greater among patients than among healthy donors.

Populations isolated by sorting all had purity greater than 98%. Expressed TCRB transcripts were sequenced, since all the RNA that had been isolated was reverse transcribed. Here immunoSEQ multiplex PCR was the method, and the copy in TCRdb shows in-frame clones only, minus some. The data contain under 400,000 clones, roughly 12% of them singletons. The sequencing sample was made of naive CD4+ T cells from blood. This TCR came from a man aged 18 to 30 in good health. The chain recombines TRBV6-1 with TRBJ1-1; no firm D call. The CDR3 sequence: CASSDYRNTEAFF. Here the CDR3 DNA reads TGTGCCAGCAGTGATTACAGGAACACTGAAGCTTTCTTT.